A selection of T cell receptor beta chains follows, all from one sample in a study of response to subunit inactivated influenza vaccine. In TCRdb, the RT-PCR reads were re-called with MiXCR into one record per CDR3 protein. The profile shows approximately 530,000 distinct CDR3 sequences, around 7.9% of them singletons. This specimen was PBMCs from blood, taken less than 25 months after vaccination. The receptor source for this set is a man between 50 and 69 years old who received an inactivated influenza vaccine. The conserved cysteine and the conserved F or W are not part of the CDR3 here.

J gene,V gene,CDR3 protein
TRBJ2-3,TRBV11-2,ASRSPGTSGVKDTQY
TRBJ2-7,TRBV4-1,ASSHSQGYEQY
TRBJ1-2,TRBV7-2,ASNRDVGYGYT
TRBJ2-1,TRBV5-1,ASSRITTGSSYNEQF
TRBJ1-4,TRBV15,ATSRQVRNEKLF
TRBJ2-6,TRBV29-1,SVDSGANVLT
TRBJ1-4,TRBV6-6,ASRIEEKLF
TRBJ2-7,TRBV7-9,ASSLAQGGNSYEQY
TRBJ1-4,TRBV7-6,ASSLEAQPTNEKLF
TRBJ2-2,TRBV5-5,ASSRQGRSTGELF
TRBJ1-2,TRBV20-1,SAGSGQGYYGYT
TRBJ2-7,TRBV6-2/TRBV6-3,ASTRGGWRDEQY
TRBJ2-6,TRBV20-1,SAREGQGVYGANVLT
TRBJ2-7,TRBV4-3,ASSQGAGDRIYEQY
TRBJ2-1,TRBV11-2,ASSRRGGQVSGEQF
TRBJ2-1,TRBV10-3,AISESSTPFNEQF
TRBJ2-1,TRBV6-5,ASSTRGGEQF
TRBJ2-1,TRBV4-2,ASSRRLAGGSYNEQF
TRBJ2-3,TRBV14,ASSPKFGRVGTDTQY
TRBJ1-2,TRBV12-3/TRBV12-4,ASSFTNYGYT
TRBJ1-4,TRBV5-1,ASSLVEQGFNEKLF
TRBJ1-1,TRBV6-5,ASSYRGRGQPEAF
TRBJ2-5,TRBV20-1,SARVETQY